Below, 3 T cell receptor beta chains from the same sample are listed, as sequenced in a study of cytomegalovirus exposure and HLA in healthy donors. Repertoires were generated with immunoSEQ multiplex PCR, while TCRdb's copy carries only in-frame clones and drops some. The sample has 100,000 to 120,000 clones; 89% are singletons. The sequenced sample consisted of PBMCs. The receptor source for this set is a woman between 18 and 29 years old in good health and CMV-seronegative.

The rearrangement links TRBV4-2 to TRBJ2-3; 12 nucleotides agree with TRBD2. Germline V lookup: CDR1 LGHNA, CDR2 YNFKEQ. The CDR3 spans 16 residues. V shed 2 bases and J 4 bases; nucleotides not matched to a gene: 4. CDR3 in DNA: TGTGCCAGCAGCCAACCCCTAGCGGGGGGGGCAGATACGCAGTATTTT. Translating it yields CASSQPLAGGADTQYF.

The chain combines TRBV29-1 with TRBJ1-2, with 7 bases aligning to TRBD1. Germline V lookup: CDR1 SQVTM, CDR2 ANQGSEA. This CDR3 contains 12 residues. Trimming at V came to 5 bases and at J to 4 bases, leaving 4 bases not matched to a gene. CDR3 sequence reads: CSVWNRGYGYTF. The CDR3 DNA reads TGCAGCGTTTGGAACAGGGGCTATGGCTACACCTTC.

This clone was counted a few times. J is TRBJ1-2 and V is TRBV11-2; no definite D call. The CDR3 covers 11 residues. V lost 5 bases to trimming and J lost 7 bases, with 8 bases between them. Germline V gene lookup returns CDR1 SGHAT and CDR2 FQNNGV. This chain's CDR3 is CASSLRSGYTF. CDR3 DNA sequence: TGTGCCAGCAGCCTAAGAAGTGGCTACACCTTC.